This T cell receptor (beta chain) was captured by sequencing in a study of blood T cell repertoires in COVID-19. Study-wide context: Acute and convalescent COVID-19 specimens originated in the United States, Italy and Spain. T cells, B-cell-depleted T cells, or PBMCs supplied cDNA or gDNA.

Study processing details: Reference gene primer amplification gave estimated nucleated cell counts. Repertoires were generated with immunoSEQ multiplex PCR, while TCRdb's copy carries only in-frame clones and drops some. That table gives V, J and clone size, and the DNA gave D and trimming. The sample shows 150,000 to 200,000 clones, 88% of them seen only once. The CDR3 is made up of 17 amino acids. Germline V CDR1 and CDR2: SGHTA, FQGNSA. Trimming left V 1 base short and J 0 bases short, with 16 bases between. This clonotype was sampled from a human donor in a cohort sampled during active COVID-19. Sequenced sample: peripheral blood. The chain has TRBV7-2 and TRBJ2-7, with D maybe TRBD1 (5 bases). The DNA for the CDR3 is TGTGCCAGCAGCTTAGATGCAGGGAAGAAGGCCTCCTACGAGCAGTACTTC. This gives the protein CASSLDAGKKASYEQYF.